The clone carrying this TCR beta chain showed up many times. Its target is not known. A quantitative 5'-RACE method, one with molecular barcodes, was used to make TCR beta libraries. TCRdb reanalysed the 5' RACE reads using MiXCR and keeps one entry per CDR3 protein. The sample lists tens of thousands of distinct CDR3 sequences, 6% to 8% seen once, with approximately 5% in the top ten. The V and J ends lost 1 base and 6 bases respectively, with 7 bases between them. The CDR3 contains 13 residues. Per germline, CDR1 LNHDA and CDR2 SQIVND (reference sequence). This record comes from a study of CD8 T cells in ankylosing spondylitis. Overall study findings and caveats: Before this, some motif variants had been reported in reactive arthritis synovial fluid and blood.

This TCR derives from a male donor with ankylosing spondylitis. The rearrangement links TRBV19 to TRBJ2-1; weak D call: TRBD1 (5 bases). Specimen: synovial fluid, either unsorted or a sorted T cell fraction (not recorded which). In DNA form, the CDR3 reads TGTGCCAGTAGTATAGGGCAGGGCAATGAGCAGTTCTTC. This gives the protein CASSIGQGNEQFF. The variable domain in full, completed from reference TRBV19 and TRBJ2-1, reads DGGITQSPKYLFRKEGQNVTLSCEQNLNHDAMYWYRQDPGQGLRLIYYSQIVNDFQKGDIAEGYSVSREKKESFPLTVTSAQKNPTAFYLCASSIGQGNEQFFGPGTRLTVL.